Listed below are T cell receptor beta chains from one sample, sequenced in a study of radiotherapy plus CTLA-4 blockade in lung cancer. The repertoire was sequenced with immunoSEQ multiplex PCR; TCRdb's copy has only in-frame clones and lacks some. The sample shows about 76,000 clones, 78% of them seen only once. Sample: peripheral blood, taken from a patient treated with radiotherapy plus ipilimumab. Receptor source: a human donor with non-small cell lung cancer whose response to radiotherapy plus ipilimumab could not be evaluated. Some clones in this sample may be carry-over from other donors' samples. The CDR3 runs from the conserved cysteine through the conserved F or W. A D gene is named only where the DNA matches it firmly. Size is stated for part of the rows, as once, few or many counts, or as a class when the clone is expanded.

j_gene | abundance | d_gene | len | v_gene | CDR3nt | CDR3aa
TRBJ2-2 | few | TRBD1 | 17 | TRBV7-9 | TGTGCCAGCAGCTTAGCGGCAACAGGGGGATACACCGGGGAGCTGTTTTTT | CASSLAATGGYTGELFF
TRBJ2-5 | once | . | 15 | TRBV7-2 | TGTGCCAGCAGCTTAGCTCAGACACAGCAAGAGACCCAGTACTTC | CASSLAQTQQETQYF
TRBJ2-7 | . | TRBD2 | 15 | TRBV28 | TGTGCCAGCAGTCCCCGGACTAGCGGGGGCTACGAGCAGTACTTC | CASSPRTSGGYEQYF
TRBJ1-5 | once | TRBD1 | 15 | TRBV5-1 | TGCGCCAGCCATCCCGGTACAGGGGCTGGGCAGCCCCAGCATTTT | CASHPGTGAGQPQHF
TRBJ1-5 | . | . | 16 | TRBV28 | TGTGCCAGCAGTTTATTGCCAGGTTATAGCAATCAGCCCCAGCATTTT | CASSLLPGYSNQPQHF
TRBJ2-5 | once | TRBD2 | 18 | TRBV5-1 | TGCGCCAGCAGCCCCCGGACTAGCGGGGGGGCAGGCCAAGAGACCCAGTACTTC | CASSPRTSGGAGQETQYF
TRBJ2-2 | . | TRBD1 | 13 | TRBV5-1 | TGCGCCAGCAGGGACAGGGACACCGGGGAGCTGTTTTTT | CASRDRDTGELFF
TRBJ1-1 | . | . | 14 | TRBV6-5 | TGTGCCAGCAGCCACAGGGAAGGAACCACTGAAGCTTTCTTT | CASSHREGTTEAFF
TRBJ1-5 | . | . | 14 | TRBV7-9 | TGTGCCAGCAGCCCGAACTTGGAGAATCAGCCCCAGCATTTT | CASSPNLENQPQHF
TRBJ2-1 | . | . | 18 | TRBV29-1 | TGCAGCGTGAGACTAGGGTCTTCAGGCAGGGGGACCTACAATGAGCAGTTCTTC | CSVRLGSSGRGTYNEQFF
TRBJ2-7 | . | TRBD1 | 14 | TRBV19 | TGTGCCAGTAGCAAGGGACAGGGGACCTACGAGCAGTACTTC | CASSKGQGTYEQYF
TRBJ2-3 | . | . | 16 | TRBV12-2 | TGTGCAAGTCGCTTAGCGACTAGCGGGGGCACAGATACGCAGTATTTT | CASRLATSGGTDTQYF
TRBJ2-7 | . | TRBD1 | 12 | TRBV11-3 | TGTGCCAGCAGCCGACAGGGAGACGAGCAGTACTTC | CASSRQGDEQYF
TRBJ2-7 | . | . | 15 | TRBV28 | TGTGCCAGCAGTTTTCTGGGTTCGGGCTCCTACGAGCAGTACTTC | CASSFLGSGSYEQYF
TRBJ1-2 | . | TRBD1 | 15 | TRBV9 | TGTGCCAGCAGCCCCAGGACAGGGGCGGACTATGGCTACACCTTC | CASSPRTGADYGYTF
TRBJ2-5 | . | . | 15 | TRBV6-1 | TGTGCCAGCAGTGAAGGAAGAGGGACACGTGGAGCAGGGTACTTC | CASSEGRGTRGAGYF
TRBJ1-3 | . | TRBD1 | 16 | TRBV30 | TGTGCCTGGAGTGTAGGTGGGACAGGGGGCAGAAACACCATATATTTT | CAWSVGGTGGRNTIYF
TRBJ2-6 | . | TRBD1 | 16 | TRBV4-3 | TGCGCCAGCAGCCTCGGACAGGGTTCAGGGGCCAACGTCCTGACTTTC | CASSLGQGSGANVLTF
TRBJ1-2 | . | . | 15 | TRBV10-3 | TGTGCCATCAGTAACTTACAGGGAAGGGACTATGGCTACACCTTC | CAISNLQGRDYGYTF
TRBJ2-1 | . | . | 13 | TRBV6-5 | TGTGCCAGCAGTTACGGGCCGAACAATGAGCAGTTCTTC | CASSYGPNNEQFF
TRBJ1-1 | . | TRBD1 | 12 | TRBV5-8 | TGTGCCAGCAGCATGGACAGGGGAGAAGCTTTCTTT | CASSMDRGEAFF
TRBJ1-5 | few | . | 11 | TRBV28 | TGTGCCAGCAGCTCTGATCAGCCCCAGCATTTT | CASSSDQPQHF
TRBJ2-5 | . | TRBD2 | 15 | TRBV7-2 | TGTGCCAGCAGTTTATGGGGGGGACCGGGGGAGACCCAGTACTTC | CASSLWGGPGETQYF
TRBJ1-2 | . | . | 16 | TRBV18 | TGTGCCAGCTCACCACCGGAGGGAACAGAAATCTATGGCTACACCTTC | CASSPPEGTEIYGYTF
TRBJ2-4 | . | TRBD2 | 13 | TRBV28 | TGTGCCAGCAGTTTTGGCGGGAGTGTAATCGGGTACTTC | CASSFGGSVIGYF
TRBJ1-4 | . | . | 15 | TRBV4-3 | TGCGCCAGCAGCCAAGATTCTTTTACAGGCGAAAAACTGTTTTTT | CASSQDSFTGEKLFF
TRBJ1-2 | . | . | 14 | TRBV27 | TGTGCCAGCAGTTACCTCGACGGAGAGACTGGCTACACCTTC | CASSYLDGETGYTF
TRBJ2-5 | . | . | 11 | TRBV18 | TGTGCCAGCTCACCCCTTGAGACCCAGTACTTC | CASSPLETQYF
TRBJ1-1 | . | . | 13 | TRBV30 | TGTGCCTGGAGTGTACGGAGGGACACTGAAGCTTTCTTT | CAWSVRRDTEAFF
TRBJ1-5 | . | . | 16 | TRBV19 | TGTGCCAGTAGTATAGGCAGGGGCGGGCGCAATCAGCCCCAGCATTTT | CASSIGRGGRNQPQHF
TRBJ1-2 | . | . | 14 | TRBV6-5 | TGTGCCAGCGGGGGTGGCAACGGGGGGTATGGCTACACCTTC | CASGGGNGGYGYTF
TRBJ1-4 | . | . | 16 | TRBV18 | TGTGCCAGCTCCCCTGGGAGGGCAGGGTCTGATGAAAAACTGTTTTTT | CASSPGRAGSDEKLFF
TRBJ2-5 | . | . | 14 | TRBV7-9 | TGTGCCAGCAGCTTAGTAGGGGGGGGAGAGACCCAGTACTTC | CASSLVGGGETQYF